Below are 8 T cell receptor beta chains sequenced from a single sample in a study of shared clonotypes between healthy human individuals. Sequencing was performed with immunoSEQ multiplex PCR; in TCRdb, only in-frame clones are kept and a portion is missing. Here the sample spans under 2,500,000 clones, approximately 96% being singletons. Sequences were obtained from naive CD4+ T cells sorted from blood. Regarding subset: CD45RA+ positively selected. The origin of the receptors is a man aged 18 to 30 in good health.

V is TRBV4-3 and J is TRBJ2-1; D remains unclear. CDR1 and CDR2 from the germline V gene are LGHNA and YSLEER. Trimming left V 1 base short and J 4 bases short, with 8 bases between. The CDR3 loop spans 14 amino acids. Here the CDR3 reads CASSQVLAYNEQFF. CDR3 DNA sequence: TGCGCCAGCAGCCAAGTACTGGCTTACAATGAGCAGTTCTTC.

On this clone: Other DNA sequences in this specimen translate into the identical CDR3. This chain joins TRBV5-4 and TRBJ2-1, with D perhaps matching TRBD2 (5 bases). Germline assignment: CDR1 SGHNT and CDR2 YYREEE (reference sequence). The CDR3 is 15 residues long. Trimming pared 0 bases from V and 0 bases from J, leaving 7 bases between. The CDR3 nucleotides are TGTGCCAGCAGCTTGGAAGAGGGCTCCTACAATGAGCAGTTCTTC. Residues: CASSLEEGSYNEQFF.

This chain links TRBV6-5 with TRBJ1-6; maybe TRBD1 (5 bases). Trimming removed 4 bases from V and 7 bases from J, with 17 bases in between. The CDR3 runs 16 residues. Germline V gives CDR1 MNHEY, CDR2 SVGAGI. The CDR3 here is CASSWGTSVINSPLHF. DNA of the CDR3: TGTGCCAGCAGTTGGGGGACCTCGGTTATCAATTCACCCCTCCACTTT.

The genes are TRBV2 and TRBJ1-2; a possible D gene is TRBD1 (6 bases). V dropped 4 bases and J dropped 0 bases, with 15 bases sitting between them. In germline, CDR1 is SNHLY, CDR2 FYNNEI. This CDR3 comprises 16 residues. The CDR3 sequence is CASSVKGGGANYGYTF. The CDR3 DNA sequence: TGTGCCAGCAGTGTGAAGGGGGGAGGAGCTAACTATGGCTACACCTTC.

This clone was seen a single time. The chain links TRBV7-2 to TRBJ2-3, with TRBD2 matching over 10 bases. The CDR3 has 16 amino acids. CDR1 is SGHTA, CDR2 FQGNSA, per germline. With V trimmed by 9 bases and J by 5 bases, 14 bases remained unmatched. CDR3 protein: CASAGALAGARDTQYF. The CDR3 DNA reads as TGTGCCAGTGCTGGTGCGCTAGCGGGAGCTAGAGATACGCAGTATTTT.

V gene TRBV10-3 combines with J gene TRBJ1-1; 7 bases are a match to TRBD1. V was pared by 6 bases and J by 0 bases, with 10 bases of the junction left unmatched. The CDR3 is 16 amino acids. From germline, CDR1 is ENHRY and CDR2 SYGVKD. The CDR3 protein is CAISLRQGGMNTEAFF. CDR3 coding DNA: TGTGCCATCAGCCTCAGACAGGGAGGGATGAACACTGAAGCTTTCTTT.

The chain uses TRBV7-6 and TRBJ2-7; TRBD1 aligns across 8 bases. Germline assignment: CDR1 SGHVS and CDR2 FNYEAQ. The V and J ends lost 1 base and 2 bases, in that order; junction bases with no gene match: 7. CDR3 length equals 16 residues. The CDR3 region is CASSLGWGQATYEQYF. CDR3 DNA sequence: TGTGCCAGCAGCTTAGGATGGGGACAGGCAACCTACGAGCAGTACTTC.

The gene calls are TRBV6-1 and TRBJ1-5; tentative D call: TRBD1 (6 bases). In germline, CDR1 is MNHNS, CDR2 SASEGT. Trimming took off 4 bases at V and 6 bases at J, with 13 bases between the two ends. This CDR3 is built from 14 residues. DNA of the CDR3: TGTGCCAGCAGTGCGGGGGGACATGGTCAGCCCCAGCATTTT. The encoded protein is CASSAGGHGQPQHF.